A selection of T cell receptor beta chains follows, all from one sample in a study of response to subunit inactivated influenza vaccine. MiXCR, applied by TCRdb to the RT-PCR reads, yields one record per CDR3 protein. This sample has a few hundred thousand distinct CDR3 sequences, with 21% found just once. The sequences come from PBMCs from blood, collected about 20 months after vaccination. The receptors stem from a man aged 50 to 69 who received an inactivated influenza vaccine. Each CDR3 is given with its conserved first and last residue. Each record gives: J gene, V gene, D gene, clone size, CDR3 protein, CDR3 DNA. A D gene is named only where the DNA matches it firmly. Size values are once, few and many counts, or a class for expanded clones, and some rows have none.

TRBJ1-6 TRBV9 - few CASSVGPSADSPLHF TGTGCCAGCAGCGTAGGCCCAAGTGCGGATTCACCCCTCCACTTT
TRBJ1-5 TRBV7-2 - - CASSLGQGRVQPQHF TGTGCCAGCAGCTTAGGCCAGGGAAGAGTTCAGCCCCAGCATTTT
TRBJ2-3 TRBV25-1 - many CASSDMISTDTQYF TGTGCCAGCAGTGACATGATTAGCACAGATACGCAGTATTTT
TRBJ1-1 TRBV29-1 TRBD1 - CSGGGTGAPNTEAFF TGCAGCGGGGGAGGGACAGGGGCCCCGAACACTGAAGCTTTCTTT
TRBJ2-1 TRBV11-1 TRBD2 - CASSFRLAGNEQFF TGTGCCAGCAGCTTTCGACTAGCGGGAAATGAGCAGTTCTTC
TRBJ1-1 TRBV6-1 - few CASSEGWGAFF TGTGCCAGCAGTGAAGGTTGGGGAGCTTTCTTT
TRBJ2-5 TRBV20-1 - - CGSRVGGNGETQYF TGTGGAAGTAGGGTGGGGGGCAATGGGGAGACCCAGTACTTC
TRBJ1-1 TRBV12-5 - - CASAAGDGNTEAFF TGTGCTAGTGCCGCCGGGGACGGGAACACTGAAGCTTTCTTT
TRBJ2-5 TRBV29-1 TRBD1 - CSVNPGGQETQYF TGCAGCGTGAATCCAGGGGGCCAAGAGACCCAGTACTTC
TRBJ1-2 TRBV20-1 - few CSRTPGGRWGYTF TGCAGTCGGACCCCCGGGGGTCGGTGGGGCTACACCTTC
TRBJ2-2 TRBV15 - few CATSIPFLSANTGELFF TGTGCCACCAGCATCCCGTTTTTATCGGCGAACACCGGGGAGCTGTTTTTT
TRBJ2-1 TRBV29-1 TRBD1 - CSVATGIYNEQFF TGCAGCGTTGCGACAGGGATCTACAATGAGCAGTTCTTC
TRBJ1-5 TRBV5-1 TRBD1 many CASSFSGGMEPQHF TGCGCCAGCAGCTTCTCAGGGGGCATGGAGCCCCAGCATTTT